A selection of T cell receptor beta chains follows, all from one sample in a study of T cell responses to AZD1222 COVID-19 vaccine. Some clones are missing from TCRdb's copy, which holds only in-frame ones; the method was immunoSEQ multiplex PCR. The sample has 100,000 to 150,000 clones; roughly 92% are singletons. Sequenced here: peripheral blood, sampled 28 days after the second AZD1222 dose. These receptors came from an adult who received the AZD1222 COVID-19 vaccine. CDR3s include the opening cysteine and the closing phenylalanine or tryptophan. D genes are given only for firm matches.

v_call	d_call	j_call	cdr3_aa
TRBV28	.	TRBJ1-1	CASSPSGFTNTEAFF
TRBV3-1/TRBV3-2	TRBD2	TRBJ2-7	CASSLQRGDYEQYF
TRBV28	.	TRBJ1-2	CASSLGGRDHGYTF
TRBV5-1	.	TRBJ1-6	CASSPGGGDNSPLHF
TRBV28	.	TRBJ2-3	CASNPGLSDTQYF
TRBV14	.	TRBJ2-6	CASSRPGPNVLTF
TRBV7-9	TRBD2	TRBJ2-4	CASSARTSGGTNIQYF
TRBV27	TRBD1	TRBJ2-7	CASSFRTGRTPNYEQYF
TRBV30	TRBD1	TRBJ1-5	CAWSSGTGADQPQHF
TRBV13	.	TRBJ1-1	CASSQGGNTEAFF
TRBV6-2/TRBV6-3	.	TRBJ1-5	CASSPGRAGINQPQHF
TRBV9	.	TRBJ1-6	CASSAGGTGRDSPLHF
TRBV30	.	TRBJ1-2	CAWSTRGADGYTF
TRBV11-1	TRBD2	TRBJ2-5	CASSPGLGKQETQYF
TRBV27	.	TRBJ1-1	CASRGRNTEAFF
TRBV29-1	.	TRBJ2-1	CSVDQGPSSYNEQFF
TRBV11-3	.	TRBJ2-1	CASSPAPGSYNEQFF
TRBV12-3/TRBV12-4	.	TRBJ1-6	CASSFSNSPLHF
TRBV28	.	TRBJ1-1	CASSLFSLVNTEAFF
TRBV7-8	.	TRBJ2-3	CASSLVAATSTDTQYF
TRBV5-1	.	TRBJ2-1	CASSLDTNYNEQFF
TRBV7-9	.	TRBJ1-5	CASGLSNQPQHF